The sequence of this T cell receptor beta chain was determined in a study of regulatory T cells in long-lasting Graves disease (dated by TCRdb to the early 2020s). For the wider study: Patients with newly diagnosed Graves' disease had been on antithyroid drugs for under 3 months. Peripheral blood TCR sequencing and RNA sequencing compared persistent Graves' disease patients with newly diagnosed Graves' disease patients. The study was conducted in China and was registered as a clinical trial. A total of around 35 samples underwent TCR sequencing: about 13 from persistent and roughly 20 from newly diagnosed Graves' disease patients. Study-wide findings and limitations: Sequencing and analysis were restricted to the TCR beta chain. Persistent Graves' disease patients showed lower TCR Shannon entropy and fewer highly expanded clones than newly diagnosed patients, suggesting clonal expansion. More public clonotypes were shared among persistent patients (more than 2,500) than among newly diagnosed patients (just under 1,000). The small sample size was acknowledged by the authors as a limitation that may reduce accuracy. The study examined only peripheral blood because the primary lesion, thyroid tissue, could not be accessed. TRBV28, TRBJ1-2 and TRBJ2-5 were preferentially used in persistent disease, while TRBV20-1 and TRBJ2-1 were favored in newly diagnosed disease.

Comment on this clonotype: What antigen it recognizes has not been identified. One base away lies a much larger clone, so this may be a sequencing read error.

CDR1 and CDR2 were assigned from the germline V gene as MNHEY and SVGAGI. Measured from the cysteine to the phenylalanine, the CDR3 is 12 residues long. Of the read, only the CDR3 DNA is kept; its 36 bases are in frame from base 1. Taken with the paper, the label for time point translates to: newly diagnosed GD, antithyroid drugs for less than 3 months. For both TCR sequencing and RNA sequencing, RNA was extracted from PBMCs using TRIzol. The diagnosis of Graves' disease was made according to American Thyroid Association guidelines. Patients were recruited from an endocrinology department in Xi'an, China. Each patient gave approximately 9 milliliters of peripheral blood, collected in an EDTA anticoagulant tube. Ficoll Paque Plus density gradient separation was used to isolate PBMCs, and no further T cell sorting was performed. RNA quality was checked with an Agilent 2100 Bioanalyzer and agarose gel, and concentration with a NanoDrop 2000.

Library construction relied on multiplex PCR. Sequencing was performed on an Illumina HiSeq 4000. iRepertoire HTBI primers and Arm-PCR amplification of CDR3 regions were used to construct TCR beta libraries. Before sequencing, the PCR products went through gel purification. The authors' analysis ran thus. Gene usage analysis of CDR3 amino acid clonotypes used the approximately 62 TRBV and about 14 TRBJ segments found across samples. COPE and FqMerger were used to merge the filtered high-quality paired reads into contigs. BLAST was used to align contigs to IMGT TRBV, TRBD and TRBJ reference genes, and CDR3 was defined according to IMGT. Highly expanded clones were defined as clonotypes with a frequency above 0.1%. Repertoire diversity was measured by Shannon entropy, and V-J evenness by the Gini coefficient. A clonotype was considered public if more than one individual shared it. The public reads were reprocessed in TCRdb via fastp at Q25 and MiXCR, keeping in-frame beta chains. Each CDR3 protein appears once, grouped with its most common genes and DNA. The V and J calls were not made by the authors but by TCRdb's processing. The sample table contains 400,000 to 500,000 distinct CDR3 sequences; only one count was recorded for about a sixth of them. Clones ranked in the top ten supply under 30% of the sample.

These same records also appear under a second study, on T cells in Graves' hyperthyroidism and ophthalmopathy. As described in the second report: A patient counted as having stable Graves' hyperthyroidism if no progression to ophthalmopathy occurred over 18 months of follow-up. The hyperthyroidism patients were between 18 and 65 years old and newly diagnosed, with a disease duration of less than 2 months. Patients with uncontrolled infections, other autoimmune diseases, pregnancy or lactation were excluded. Clinical symptoms, serum thyroxine and TRAb, thyroid ultrasound, and orbital computed tomography formed the basis for the diagnoses. A first-round RT-PCR of the TCR CDR3 used the HTBI primer set with the Qiagen OneStep RT-PCR kit. Blood samples also contained most of the expanded thyroid clonotypes (frequency above 0.001), which suggests that blood repertoires may reflect thyroid immune responses. Ophthalmopathy was separated from stable hyperthyroidism by a 13 V-J signature model, with over 85% sensitivity and about 81% specificity obtained in cross-validation and 80%/75% obtained in testing. In validation, progression to ophthalmopathy was predicted by the model with 70.59% sensitivity and approximately 78% specificity, a median of roughly six months before onset. To identify distinguishing TCR V-J signatures, a discovery cohort of 100 or so patients was used, comprising 43 with Graves' ophthalmopathy and some 60 with stable Graves' hyperthyroidism. Prospective prediction of ophthalmopathy was tested in an independent validation cohort consisting of 18 hyperthyroidism patients and about 17 patients who later progressed to ophthalmopathy. The roughly 91 discovery patients were randomly divided into training and test sets at a 7:3 ratio. In addition, the study compared T-cell repertoires in thyroid tissue and in blood from several Graves' hyperthyroidism patients. Once sampling was done, hyperthyroidism patients were given methimazole at a starting dose of 30 mg daily, whereas ophthalmopathy patients were given high-dose intravenous methylprednisolone. The libraries were constructed in a second round of multiplex PCR and then size-selected and purified. The libraries were sequenced on an Illumina HiSeq2000 using paired-end 100 bp reads. Raw data were processed with SOAPnuke, discarding reads with adapters, uncalled bases, mean Phred below 15, or no exact constant-primer or identifier match. High-quality paired reads were merged using COPE v1.2.5, and each unique nucleotide sequence was defined as a clonotype. Clonotypes were aligned to IMGT TRBV, TRBD and TRBJ reference segments using MiTCR v1.1. The analysis included only V-J combinations with a frequency above 0.0001, which together covered roughly 99% of the repertoires. The TCS score was defined as F50 (clonal expansion) divided by E x V (chaos), with BLOSUM62-based TCRdist calculated between CDR3 peptides within each V-J. Welch's t-statistics and random forest reduced around 520 V-J features to around 14, which were used in a naive Bayes classifier (R e1071). No statistical method was used to set the sample size in advance, and investigators knew the group allocation. TCR Vbeta CDR3 sequencing of 130 to 150 peripheral blood samples (more than 40 ophthalmopathy, under 80 hyperthyroidism and approximately 17 progressor patients) is reported in the paper.

The chain joins TRBV6-5 to TRBJ2-7; no D segment can be confidently identified. This clonotype was obtained from a woman between 18 and 29 years old with Graves disease. Donor details come from another sample of the same person, matched by shared clones. The source was peripheral blood mononuclear cells (PBMCs), collected at new diagnosis, from a patient treated with antithyroid drugs. The nucleotides read TGTGCCAGCAGTTCAGTAACGTACGGGCAGTACTTC. Its translation is CASSSVTYGQYF.